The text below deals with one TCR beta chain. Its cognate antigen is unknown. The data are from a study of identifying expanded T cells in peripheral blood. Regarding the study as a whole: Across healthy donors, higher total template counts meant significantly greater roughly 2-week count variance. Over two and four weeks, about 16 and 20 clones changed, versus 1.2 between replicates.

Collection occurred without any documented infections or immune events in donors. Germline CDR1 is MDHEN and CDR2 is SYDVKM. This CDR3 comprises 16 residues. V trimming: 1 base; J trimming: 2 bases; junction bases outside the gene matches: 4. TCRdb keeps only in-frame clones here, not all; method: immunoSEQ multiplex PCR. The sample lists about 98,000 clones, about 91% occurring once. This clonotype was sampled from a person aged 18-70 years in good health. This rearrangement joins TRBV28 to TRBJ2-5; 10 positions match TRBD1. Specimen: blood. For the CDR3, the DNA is TGTGCCAGCAGTTTATCGACAGGGGGCTATCAAGAGACCCAGTACTTC. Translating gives CASSLSTGGYQETQYF.